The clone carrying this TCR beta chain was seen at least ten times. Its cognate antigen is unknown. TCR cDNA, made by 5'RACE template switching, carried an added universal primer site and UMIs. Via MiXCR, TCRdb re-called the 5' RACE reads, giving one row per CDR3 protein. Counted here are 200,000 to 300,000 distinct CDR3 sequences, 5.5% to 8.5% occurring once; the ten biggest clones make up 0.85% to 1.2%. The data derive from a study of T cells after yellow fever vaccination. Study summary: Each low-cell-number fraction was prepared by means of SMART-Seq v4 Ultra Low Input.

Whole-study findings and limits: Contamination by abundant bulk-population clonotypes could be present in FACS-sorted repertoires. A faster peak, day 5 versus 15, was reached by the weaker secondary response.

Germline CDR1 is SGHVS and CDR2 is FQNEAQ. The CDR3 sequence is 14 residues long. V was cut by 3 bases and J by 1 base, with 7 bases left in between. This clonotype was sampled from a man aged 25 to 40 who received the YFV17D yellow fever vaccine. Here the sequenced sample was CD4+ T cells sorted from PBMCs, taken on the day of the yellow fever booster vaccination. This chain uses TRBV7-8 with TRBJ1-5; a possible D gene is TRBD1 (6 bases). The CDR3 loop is CASSFDRSNQPQHF. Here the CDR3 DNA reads TGTGCCAGCAGCTTTGACAGGAGCAATCAGCCCCAGCATTTT. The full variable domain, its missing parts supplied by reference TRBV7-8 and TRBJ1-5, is GAGVSQSPRYKVAKRGQDVALRCDPISGHVSLFWYQQALGQGPEFLTYFQNEAQLDKSGLPSDRFFAERPEGSVSTLKIQRTQQEDSAVYLCASSFDRSNQPQHFGDGTRLSIL.